The 25 T cell receptor beta chains listed next were all sequenced from one sample in a study of blood T cell repertoires in COVID-19. Assay: immunoSEQ multiplex PCR; the TCRdb copy retains only in-frame clones and omits some. The sample has 90,000 or so clones, 87% seen once. Sequencing input: peripheral blood. Every receptor here comes from a woman aged 55 to 70 with COVID-19, enrolled during active disease.

The chain has TRBV12-3 or TRBV12-4 and TRBJ1-3; D ambiguous. The CDR3 consists of 12 residues. The V end lost 7 bases, the J end lost 3 bases, and 7 bases lay between the germline ends. Here the CDR3 DNA reads TGTGCCAGCAACGGGGTTGGAAACACCATATATTTT. Translated, it gives CASNGVGNTIYF.

The rearrangement links TRBV4-1 to TRBJ1-3; 9 bases map to TRBD1. This CDR3 comprises 18 residues. After removal of 4 bases from V and 4 bases from J, the junction contained 14 bases not matched to a gene. CDR1 and CDR2 from the germline V gene are MGHRA and YSYEKL. Written as DNA, the CDR3 is TGCGCCAGCAGCCGCCACAACCGGGACAGGGCTAGCGGAAACACCATATATTTT. The encoded protein is CASSRHNRDRASGNTIYF.

V usage is TRBV6-5 and J usage is TRBJ1-1, with 7 bases matching TRBD1. Germline CDR1 and CDR2: MNHEY and SVGAGI. There are 13 residues in the CDR3. Unmatched junction bases numbered 3, after V lost 5 bases and J lost 3 bases. The CDR3 sequence: CASSTTGDTEAFF. CDR3 sequence (DNA): TGTGCCAGCAGTACAACAGGGGACACTGAAGCTTTCTTT.

V is TRBV28 and J is TRBJ2-1, with 10 positions matching TRBD2. Trimming removed 2 bases from V and 2 bases from J; junction bases left unmatched: 0. Germline V gives CDR1 MDHEN, CDR2 SYDVKM. There are 15 residues in the CDR3. CDR3 residues: CASSLLAGAYNEQFF. The CDR3, as DNA: TGTGCCAGCAGTTTACTAGCGGGGGCCTACAATGAGCAGTTCTTC.

V gene TRBV7-9 combines with J gene TRBJ2-6; 7 bases agree with TRBD2. This CDR3 spans 16 amino acids. Losses at the gene ends were 5 bases for V and 2 bases for J; bases not matched to a gene: 6. CDR1 SEHNR and CDR2 FQNEAQ come from the germline V gene (reference sequence). CDR3 nucleotide sequence: TGTGCCAGCAGCCGGACCGGGAGGCCTGGGGCCAACGTCCTGACTTTC. Translation: CASSRTGRPGANVLTF.

V usage is TRBV12-3 or TRBV12-4 and J usage is TRBJ1-4; possible D gene TRBD1, 5 bases. V lost 5 bases, J lost 14 bases, and 15 bases lay in between. The CDR3 runs 12 residues. CDR3 coding DNA: TGTGCCAGCAGTCCCTACAGGCAACGGCTGTTTTTT. Its translation is CASSPYRQRLFF.

V is TRBV5-6 and J is TRBJ1-2; maybe TRBD1 (5 bases). The CDR3 runs 14 residues. V lost 4 bases and J lost 7, with 17 bases in between. The germline V gene has CDR1 SGHDT and CDR2 YYEEEE. This CDR3 is CASSTTGGTSGYTF. The DNA for the CDR3 is TGTGCCAGCAGCACCACCGGGGGAACGAGTGGCTACACCTTC.

The rearrangement joins TRBV7-2 to TRBJ2-1, with D unresolved. Germline CDR1 reads SGHTA; CDR2 reads FQGNSA. V lost 1 base and J 7 bases, leaving 11 bases between the germline ends. There are 14 residues in the CDR3. Written as DNA, the CDR3 is TGTGCCAGCAGCTTAGGGGTTAGCTTGAATGAGCAGTTCTTC. Translating gives CASSLGVSLNEQFF.

The chain has TRBV29-1 and TRBJ2-1; TRBD2 might be the D (7 bases). The CDR3 runs 14 residues. CDR1 SQVTM and CDR2 ANQGSEA come from the germline V gene. Trimming took off 3 bases at V and 8 bases at J, with 17 bases between the two ends. CDR3 sequence: CSVDPAGASDEQFF. CDR3 nucleotides: TGCAGCGTTGACCCGGCGGGGGCAAGCGATGAGCAGTTCTTC.

In its sample, this clone was seen a few times. V usage is TRBV3-1 (or the pseudogene TRBV3-2) and J usage is TRBJ2-1; 7 nucleotides match TRBD1. Looked up from germline, CDR1 is LGHDT and CDR2 is YNNKEL (reference sequence). CDR3 size: 16 residues. J gave up 1 base and V 4 bases, and 7 bases lay outside the gene matches. CDR3 bases: TGTGCCAGCAGCCCTCGGGACAGAAGGTCCTACAATGAGCAGTTCTTC. Its protein product is CASSPRDRRSYNEQFF.

The chain employs TRBV7-6 and TRBJ2-7; 10 bases fit TRBD1. V shed 5 bases, J shed 6 bases, and the junction held 1 base outside the gene matches. The CDR3 is made up of 12 amino acids. Per the germline V gene, CDR1 is SGHVS and CDR2 is FNYEAQ. The CDR3 spells CASSRTGGEQYF. CDR3 bases: TGTGCCAGCAGCCGGACAGGGGGCGAGCAGTACTTC.

J is TRBJ2-3 and V is TRBV3-1 (or the pseudogene TRBV3-2); TRBD2 matches 13 bases. This CDR3 has 18 residues. The germline V gene encodes CDR1 LGHDT and CDR2 YNNKEL (reference sequence). V shed 3 bases and J 5 bases; nucleotides not matched to a gene: 11. The DNA for the CDR3 is TGTGCCAGCAGCCAGGTACGACTAGCGGGGGGCCAAAGAGATACGCAGTATTTT. It specifies CASSQVRLAGGQRDTQYF.

This sequence joins TRBV7-9 and TRBJ2-3; TRBD1 aligns across 10 bases. V was pared by 4 bases and J by 8 bases, with 9 bases of the junction left unmatched. Germline loops: CDR1 SEHNR, CDR2 FQNEAQ (reference sequence). This CDR3 has 15 amino acids. The DNA for the CDR3 is TGTGCCAGCAGCTACCGGGACAGGGGATCAGGTACGCAGTATTTT. Translation gives CASSYRDRGSGTQYF.

This chain links TRBV5-1 with TRBJ2-5; no clear D. Trimming took 0 bases from V and 5 from J, leaving 5 bases between them. CDR3 size: 12 residues. The germline CDR1 and CDR2 sequences are SGHRS and YFSETQ. CDR3 region: CASSLDGETQYF. DNA of the CDR3: TGCGCCAGCAGCTTGGACGGGGAGACCCAGTACTTC.

The rearrangement links TRBV6-6 to TRBJ1-1, with D possibly being TRBD1 (6 bases). V gave up 2 bases and J gave up 6 bases, with 13 bases separating them. The CDR3 is 14 amino acids. Germline V lookup: CDR1 MNHNY, CDR2 SVGAGI (reference sequence). This CDR3 reads CASSYASGVAEAFF. The DNA of the CDR3 is TGTGCCAGCAGTTACGCGTCAGGGGTTGCTGAAGCTTTCTTT.

The chain joins TRBV7-8 to TRBJ2-1; D ambiguous. The CDR3 is 11 amino acids. In germline, CDR1 is SGHVS, CDR2 FQNEAQ. Trimming stripped 5 bases from V and 13 bases from J, with 12 bases between. CDR3 DNA: TGTGCCAGCAGCCCAGACTCGGAACAGTTCTTC. It translates to CASSPDSEQFF.

This chain joins TRBV5-4 and TRBJ2-7; 10 nucleotides line up with TRBD2. There are 18 residues in the CDR3. Germline values: CDR1 SGHNT, CDR2 YYREEE (reference sequence). Trimming took 0 bases from V and 0 from J; bases not matched to a gene: 9. The CDR3 loop reads CASSLGLAGALSSYEQYF. Here the CDR3 DNA reads TGTGCCAGCAGCTTGGGCCTAGCGGGGGCCCTAAGCTCCTACGAGCAGTACTTC.

CDR3 sequence reads: CASSLAYRKSYNEQFF. In nucleotides, the CDR3 is TGTGCCAGCAGCTTAGCCTACCGCAAATCCTACAATGAGCAGTTCTTC. The chain couples TRBV7-9 to TRBJ2-1, with D unresolved. The V end lost 0 bases, the J end lost 1 base, and 10 bases lay between the germline ends. CDR1 is SEHNR and CDR2 is FQNEAQ in the germline V gene (reference sequence). The CDR3 loop spans 16 amino acids.

V usage is TRBV19 and J usage is TRBJ1-2; D unclear. The length of the CDR3 is 15 residues. The germline V gene encodes CDR1 LNHDA and CDR2 SQIVND (reference sequence). V was pared by 3 bases and J by 4 bases, with 15 bases between. In nucleotides, the CDR3 is TGTGCCAGTAGTATGCCGTGGCAGTCCCCCTATGGCTACACCTTC. Residues: CASSMPWQSPYGYTF.

The chain has TRBV5-1 and TRBJ2-5, with D perhaps TRBD2 (5 bases). The CDR3 has 15 residues. V gave up 2 bases and J gave up 2 bases, with 13 bases separating them. Germline assignment: CDR1 SGHRS and CDR2 YFSETQ. The CDR3 region has the DNA TGCGCCAGCAGCTTAAGAGCGGCTAGACAAGAGACCCAGTACTTC. Translated: CASSLRAARQETQYF.

V and J are TRBV2 and TRBJ1-1, with 7 nucleotides matching TRBD1. Trimming at V came to 6 bases and at J to 3 bases, leaving 7 bases not matched to a gene. The germline V gene has CDR1 SNHLY and CDR2 FYNNEI. The CDR3 loop spans 14 amino acids. Here the CDR3 reads CASSPTGTYTEAFF. CDR3 nucleotide sequence: TGTGCCAGCAGCCCGACAGGGACCTACACTGAAGCTTTCTTT.

The rearrangement links TRBV9 to TRBJ1-1; 8 positions match TRBD1. V was clipped by 0 bases and J by 0 bases; unmatched bases: 13. The CDR3 totals 19 residues. Germline CDR1 reads SGDLS; CDR2 reads YYNGEE. The CDR3 spells CASSVDLSTGAVVNTEAFF. DNA for the CDR3: TGTGCCAGCAGCGTAGACCTTTCGACAGGGGCAGTTGTGAACACTGAAGCTTTCTTT.

The chain employs TRBV18 and TRBJ2-5, with TRBD1 as a possible D gene (6 bases). CDR1 is KGHSH and CDR2 is LQKENI in the germline V gene. Trimming left V 3 bases short and J 5 bases short, with 10 bases between. The CDR3 has 13 residues. The CDR3 here is CASSPQGRETQYF. The CDR3 DNA follows: TGTGCCAGCTCACCGCAGGGGCGGGAGACCCAGTACTTC.

This chain uses TRBV24-1 with TRBJ2-5, with 9 nucleotides matching TRBD1. The J segment lost 5 bases and the V segment lost 4 bases, leaving 4 bases of the junction unmatched. In germline, CDR1 is KGHDR, CDR2 SFDVKD. The CDR3 covers 14 residues. Written as DNA, the CDR3 is TGTGCCACCAGTGACCACGGACAGGGGGAGACCCAGTACTTC. Protein sequence: CATSDHGQGETQYF.

This clone has just one count. This chain joins TRBV4-1 and TRBJ1-5, with TRBD1 matching 12 bases. The trim removed 4 bases at V and 2 bases at J, leaving 12 bases unmatched. Germline CDR1 reads MGHRA; CDR2 reads YSYEKL. The CDR3 totals 19 residues. CDR3 amino acids: CASSLRGTGGVSGNQPQHF. The CDR3 DNA reads as TGCGCCAGCAGCCTCCGAGGGACAGGGGGCGTTTCGGGCAATCAGCCCCAGCATTTT.